Each of the 4 T cell receptor beta chains below was sequenced from the same sample in a study of blood T cell repertoires in COVID-19. TCRdb's copy holds only in-frame clones and misses some; the assay was immunoSEQ multiplex PCR. The sample lists 140,000 to 150,000 clones, 78% occurring once. The sequencing sample was made of PBMCs or T cells enriched from blood (not recorded which). These receptors all come from a woman aged 45-65 years who had recovered from COVID-19.

The chain recombines TRBV5-8 with TRBJ2-2; D is uncertain. V gave up 2 bases and J gave up 3 bases, with 17 bases separating them. Germline V gene sequence: CDR1 SGHTS, CDR2 YDEGEE. This CDR3 region has 17 residues. In nucleotides, the CDR3 is TGTGCCAGCAGCTTTCCCGCCTCAGCCCGGGACACCGGGGAGCTGTTTTTT. Its protein product is CASSFPASARDTGELFF.

The chain recombines TRBV4-2 with TRBJ1-2; weak D call: TRBD1 (6 bases). The germline V and J ends were trimmed by 0 bases and 1 base, with 6 bases remaining between them. The germline gives CDR1 LGHNA, CDR2 YNFKEQ. The CDR3 consists of 14 residues. In nucleotides, the CDR3 is TGTGCCAGCAGCCAAGAGGACAGTAACTATGGCTACACCTTC. It yields the protein CASSQEDSNYGYTF.

The chain couples TRBV6-5 to TRBJ1-4; the match to TRBD1 covers 8 bases. Unmatched junction bases numbered 8, after V lost 6 bases and J lost 8 bases. The CDR3 covers 14 residues. Germline V gives CDR1 MNHEY, CDR2 SVGAGI. CDR3 nucleotides: TGTGCCAGCAGACTCCAGGGGGCTAGGGAAAAACTGTTTTTT. This gives the protein CASRLQGAREKLFF.

The chain is built from TRBV3-1 (or the pseudogene TRBV3-2) and TRBJ2-3, with 13 bases lining up with TRBD2. Germline-derived CDR1 and CDR2 are LGHDT and YNNKEL (reference sequence). The J segment lost 0 bases and the V segment lost 1 base, leaving 1 base of the junction unmatched. The CDR3 runs 17 residues. The CDR3 region is CASSQALAGGSTDTQYF. Written as DNA, the CDR3 is TGTGCCAGCAGCCAAGCACTAGCGGGGGGGAGCACAGATACGCAGTATTTT.